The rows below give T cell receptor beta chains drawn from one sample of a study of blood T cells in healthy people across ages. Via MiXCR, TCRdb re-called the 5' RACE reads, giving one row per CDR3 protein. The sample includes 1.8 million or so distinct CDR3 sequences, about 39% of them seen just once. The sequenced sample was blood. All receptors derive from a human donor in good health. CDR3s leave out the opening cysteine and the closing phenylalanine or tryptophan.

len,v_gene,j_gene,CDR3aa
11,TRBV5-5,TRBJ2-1,ASSLGGGIKEF
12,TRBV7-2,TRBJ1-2,ASSSWGGNYGYT
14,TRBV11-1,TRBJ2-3,ASSLEGGALTDTQY
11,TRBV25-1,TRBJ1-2,ATWGGFNYGHT
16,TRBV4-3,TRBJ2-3,ASSHTSFSGLISDTQY
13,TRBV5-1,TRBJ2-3,ASSVFRGLTDTQY
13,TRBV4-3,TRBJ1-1,ASSQQLTMNTEAF
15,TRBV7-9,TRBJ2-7,ASSLVPRGRGSYEQY
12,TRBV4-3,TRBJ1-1,ASSYRYGDTEAF
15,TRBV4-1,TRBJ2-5,ASSPGVAGVSQETQY
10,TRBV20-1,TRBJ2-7,SARVTRYEQY
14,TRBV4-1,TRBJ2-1,ASSPRDRVTYNEQF
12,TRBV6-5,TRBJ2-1,ASSYLGQGATQF
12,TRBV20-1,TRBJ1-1,SARTRGENTEAF
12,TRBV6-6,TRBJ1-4,ASSDGEYNEKLF
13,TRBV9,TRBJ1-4,ASSEGGGQPEKLF
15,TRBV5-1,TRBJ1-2,ASSLALRTEANYGYT
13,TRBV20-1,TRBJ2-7,SAKEPSGGAHEQY
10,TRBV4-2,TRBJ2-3,ASSQVPDTQY
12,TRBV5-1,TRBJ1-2,ASSLMLLSDGYT
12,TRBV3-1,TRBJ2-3,ASSQDFEGDTQY
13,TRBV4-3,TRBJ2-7,ASSQGWEPYYGQY
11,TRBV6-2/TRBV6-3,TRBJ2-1,ASSAGEVNEQF
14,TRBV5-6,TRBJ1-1,ASSFGTGTLNTEAF
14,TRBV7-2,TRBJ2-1,ASSPERRTSLNEQF
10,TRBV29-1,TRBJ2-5,SVGDSQETQY
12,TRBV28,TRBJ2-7,ASRGQADSYEQY
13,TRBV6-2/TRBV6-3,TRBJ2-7,ASSYVDRGPNEQY
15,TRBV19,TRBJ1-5,ASSIDTETGWDQPQH
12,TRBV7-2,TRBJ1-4,ASSPSRDLGKLF
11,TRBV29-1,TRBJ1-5,SVRVADHQPQH
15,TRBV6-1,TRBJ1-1,ASSPLGTGTGETEAF
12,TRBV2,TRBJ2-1,ASREGTARETQF
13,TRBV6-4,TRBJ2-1,ASSEYRDSYNEQF
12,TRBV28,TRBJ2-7,ASSTGQYSYEQY
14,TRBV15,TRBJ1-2,ATSRHRTGEGNGYT
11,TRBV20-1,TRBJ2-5,SARAGAQETQY
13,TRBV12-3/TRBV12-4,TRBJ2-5,ASSLIGSSYNEQY
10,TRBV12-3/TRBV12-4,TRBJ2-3,ASSFAELRQY
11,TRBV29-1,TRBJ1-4,SVTSGGDEKLF
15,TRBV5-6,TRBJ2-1,ASSLAGGFSPQNEQF
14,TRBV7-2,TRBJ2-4,ASSWVGRGTKNIQY
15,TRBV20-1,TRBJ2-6,SASSTDGHSGANVLT
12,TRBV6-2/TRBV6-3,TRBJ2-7,ASSSTNWGYEQY
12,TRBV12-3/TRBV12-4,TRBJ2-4,ASSPRGGAGEQY